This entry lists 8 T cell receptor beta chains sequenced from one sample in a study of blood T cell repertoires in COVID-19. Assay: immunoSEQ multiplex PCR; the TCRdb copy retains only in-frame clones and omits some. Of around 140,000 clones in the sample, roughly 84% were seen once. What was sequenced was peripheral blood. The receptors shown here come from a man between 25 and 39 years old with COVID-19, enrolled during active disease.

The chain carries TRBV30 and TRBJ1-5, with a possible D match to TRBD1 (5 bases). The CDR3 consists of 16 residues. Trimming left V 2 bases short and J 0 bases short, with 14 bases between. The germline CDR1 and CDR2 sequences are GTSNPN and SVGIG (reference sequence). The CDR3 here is CAWSRGGMSSNQPQHF. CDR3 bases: TGTGCCTGGAGTAGGGGAGGTATGTCTAGCAATCAGCCCCAGCATTTT.

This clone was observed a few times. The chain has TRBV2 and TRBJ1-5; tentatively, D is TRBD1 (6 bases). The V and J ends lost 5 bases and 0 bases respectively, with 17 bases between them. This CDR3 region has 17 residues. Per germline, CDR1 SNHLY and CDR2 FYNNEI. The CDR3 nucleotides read TGTGCCAGCAGTTCCTCCGGGACACTACATAGCAATCAGCCCCAGCATTTT. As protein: CASSSSGTLHSNQPQHF.

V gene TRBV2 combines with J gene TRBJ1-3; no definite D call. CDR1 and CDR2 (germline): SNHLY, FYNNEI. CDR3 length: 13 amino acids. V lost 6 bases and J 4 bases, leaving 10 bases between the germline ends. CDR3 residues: CASSQRLGNTIYF. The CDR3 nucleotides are TGTGCCAGCAGCCAGAGGTTAGGAAACACCATATATTTT.

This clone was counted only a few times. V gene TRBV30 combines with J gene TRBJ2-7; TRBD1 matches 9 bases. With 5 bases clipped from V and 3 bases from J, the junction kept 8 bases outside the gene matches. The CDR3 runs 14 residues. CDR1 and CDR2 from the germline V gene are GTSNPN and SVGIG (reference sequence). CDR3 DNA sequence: TGTGCCTGGTCCCCGGGACAGGGTTTCTACGAGCAGTACTTC. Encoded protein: CAWSPGQGFYEQYF.

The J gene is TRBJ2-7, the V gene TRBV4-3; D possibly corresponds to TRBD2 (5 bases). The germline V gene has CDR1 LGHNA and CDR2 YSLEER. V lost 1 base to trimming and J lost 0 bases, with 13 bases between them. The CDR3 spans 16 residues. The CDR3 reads CASSQVSGVSSYEQYF. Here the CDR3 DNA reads TGCGCCAGCAGCCAAGTATCCGGGGTCAGCTCCTACGAGCAGTACTTC.

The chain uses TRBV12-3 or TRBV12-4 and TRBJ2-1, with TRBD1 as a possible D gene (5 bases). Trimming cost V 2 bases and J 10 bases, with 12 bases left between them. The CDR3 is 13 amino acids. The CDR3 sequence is CASSLRGGGEQFF. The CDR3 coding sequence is TGTGCCAGCAGTTTAAGGGGCGGCGGAGAGCAGTTCTTC.

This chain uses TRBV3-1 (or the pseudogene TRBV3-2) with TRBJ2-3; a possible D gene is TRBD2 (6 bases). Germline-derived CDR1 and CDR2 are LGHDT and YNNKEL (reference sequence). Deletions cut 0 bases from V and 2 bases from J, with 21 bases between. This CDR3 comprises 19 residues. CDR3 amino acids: CASSQDLGDLRRDTDTQYF. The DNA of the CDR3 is TGTGCCAGCAGCCAAGATCTTGGAGATTTGCGGCGGGACACAGATACGCAGTATTTT.

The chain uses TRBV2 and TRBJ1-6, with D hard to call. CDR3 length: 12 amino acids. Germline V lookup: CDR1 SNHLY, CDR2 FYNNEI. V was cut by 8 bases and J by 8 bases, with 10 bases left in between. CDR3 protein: CASADTDSPLHF. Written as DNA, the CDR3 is TGTGCCAGCGCAGATACCGATTCACCCCTCCACTTT.